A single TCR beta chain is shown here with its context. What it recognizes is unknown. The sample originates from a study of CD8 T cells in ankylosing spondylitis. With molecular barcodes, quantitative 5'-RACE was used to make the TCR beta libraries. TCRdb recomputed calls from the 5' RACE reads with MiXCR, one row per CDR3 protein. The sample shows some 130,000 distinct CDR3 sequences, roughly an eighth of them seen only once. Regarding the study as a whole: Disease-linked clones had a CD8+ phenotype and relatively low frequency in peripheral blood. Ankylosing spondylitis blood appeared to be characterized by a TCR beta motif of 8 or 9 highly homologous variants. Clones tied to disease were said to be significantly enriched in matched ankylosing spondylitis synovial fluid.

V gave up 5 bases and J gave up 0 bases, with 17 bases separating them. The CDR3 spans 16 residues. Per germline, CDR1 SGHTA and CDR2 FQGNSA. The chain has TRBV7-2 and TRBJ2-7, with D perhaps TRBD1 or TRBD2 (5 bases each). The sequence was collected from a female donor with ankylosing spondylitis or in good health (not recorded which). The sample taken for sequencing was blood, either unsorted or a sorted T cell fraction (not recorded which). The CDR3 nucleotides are TGTGCCAGCAGCAGAGCCGGGACGCCGAGCTCCTACGAGCAGTACTTC. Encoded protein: CASSRAGTPSSYEQYF.